What follows is one T cell receptor (beta chain) and its context. The CDR3 is 17 amino acids. Germline V CDR1 and CDR2: SGHTA, FQGNSA. The trim removed 5 bases at V and 1 base at J, leaving 13 bases unmatched. This sample stems from a study of blood T cell repertoires in COVID-19. At the level of the study: Samples taken during acute and convalescent COVID-19 were collected in the United States, Italy and Spain. The cDNA or gDNA used as material had been derived from T cells, B-cell-depleted T cells, or PBMCs.

As handled by the study authors: How many nucleated cells were present was estimated from reference gene primer amplification. The data were produced by immunoSEQ multiplex PCR, yet TCRdb's version contains in-frame clones alone and is incomplete. That table furnishes V, J and clone size, whereas the DNA furnished D and trimming. The sample lists some 250,000 clones, roughly 84% occurring once. The sequenced material came from peripheral blood. This clonotype was obtained from a man aged 60-69 years with acute or convalescent COVID-19. This rearrangement joins TRBV7-2 to TRBJ2-5, with 7 nucleotides matching TRBD1. The CDR3 DNA reads as TGTGCCAGCAGCCAGCCATTCACAGGGGCCTCCCAAGAGACCCAGTACTTC. This encodes CASSQPFTGASQETQYF.